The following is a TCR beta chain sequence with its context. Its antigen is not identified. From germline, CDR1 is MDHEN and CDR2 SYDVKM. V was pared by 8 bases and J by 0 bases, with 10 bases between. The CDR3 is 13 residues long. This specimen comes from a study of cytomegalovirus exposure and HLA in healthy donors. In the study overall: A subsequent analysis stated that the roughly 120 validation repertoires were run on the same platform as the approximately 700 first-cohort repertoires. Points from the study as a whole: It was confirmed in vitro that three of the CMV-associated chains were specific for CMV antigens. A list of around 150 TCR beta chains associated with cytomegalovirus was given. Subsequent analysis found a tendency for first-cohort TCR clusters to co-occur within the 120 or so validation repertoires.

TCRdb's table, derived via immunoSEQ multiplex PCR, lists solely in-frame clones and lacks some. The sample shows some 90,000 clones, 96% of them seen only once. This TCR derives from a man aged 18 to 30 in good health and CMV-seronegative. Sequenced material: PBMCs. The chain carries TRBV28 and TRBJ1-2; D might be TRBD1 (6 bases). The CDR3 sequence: CASLYRANYGYTF. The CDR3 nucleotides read TGTGCCAGCTTGTACAGGGCTAACTATGGCTACACCTTC.